This T cell receptor beta chain was retrieved from a study of beta chain features in type 1 diabetes. Study as a whole: Similarity in age, gender and cell yields was seen between patients and healthy donors. The study, taken as a whole, reports: Whatever favoring of shorter templates PCR might show would apply equally to patients and controls.

Regarding this clone: The antigen is undetermined.

Expressed TCRB transcripts got sequenced, as all isolated RNA was reverse transcribed. Method: immunoSEQ multiplex PCR; TCRdb's copy keeps in-frame clones and lacks some. In the table there are under 400,000 clones, roughly 15% of which are singletons. V was clipped by 6 bases and J by 4 bases; unmatched bases: 5. The CDR3 runs to 14 residues. Germline V gene lookup returns CDR1 ENHRY and CDR2 SYGVKD. This sequence was found in a man aged 30 to 39 in good health. The specimen was central memory CD4+ T cells from blood. V gene TRBV10-3 combines with J gene TRBJ1-5, with TRBD1 matching 8 bases. The CDR3 sequence is CAIRGTGENQPQHF. The CDR3 coding sequence is TGTGCCATCAGAGGGACAGGAGAAAATCAGCCCCAGCATTTT.